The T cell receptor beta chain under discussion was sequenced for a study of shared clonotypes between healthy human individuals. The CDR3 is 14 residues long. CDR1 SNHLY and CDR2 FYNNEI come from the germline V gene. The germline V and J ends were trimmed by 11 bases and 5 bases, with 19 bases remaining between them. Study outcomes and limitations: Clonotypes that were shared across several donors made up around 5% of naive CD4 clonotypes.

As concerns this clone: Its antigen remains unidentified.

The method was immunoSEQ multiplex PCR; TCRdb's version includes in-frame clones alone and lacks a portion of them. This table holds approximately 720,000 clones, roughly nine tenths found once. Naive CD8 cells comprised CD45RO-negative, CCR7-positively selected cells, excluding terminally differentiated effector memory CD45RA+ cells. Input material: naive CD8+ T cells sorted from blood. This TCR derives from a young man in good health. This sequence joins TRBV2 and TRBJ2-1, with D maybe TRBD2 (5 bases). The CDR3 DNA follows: TGTGCCGGCAAACCGGGAAACTGGGACAATGAGCAGTTCTTC. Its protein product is CAGKPGNWDNEQFF.